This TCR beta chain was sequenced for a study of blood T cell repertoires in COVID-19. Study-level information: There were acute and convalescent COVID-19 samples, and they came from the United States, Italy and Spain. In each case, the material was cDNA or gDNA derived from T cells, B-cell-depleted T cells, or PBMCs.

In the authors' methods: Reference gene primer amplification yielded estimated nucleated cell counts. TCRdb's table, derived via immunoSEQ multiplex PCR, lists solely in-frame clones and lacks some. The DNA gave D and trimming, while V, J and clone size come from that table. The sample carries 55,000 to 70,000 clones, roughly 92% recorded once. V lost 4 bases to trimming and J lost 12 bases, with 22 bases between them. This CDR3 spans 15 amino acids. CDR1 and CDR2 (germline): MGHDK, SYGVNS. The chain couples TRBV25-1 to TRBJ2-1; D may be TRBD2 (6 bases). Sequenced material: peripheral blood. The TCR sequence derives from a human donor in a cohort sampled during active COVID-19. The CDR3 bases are TGTGCCAGCAGTGGTATGCTAGCGCTTTGGAATCGGCAGTTCTTC. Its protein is CASSGMLALWNRQFF.